The rows below give T cell receptor beta chains drawn from one sample of a study of metastatic and nonmetastatic thyroid tumors. MiXCR was used by TCRdb to re-call the PCR reads. The sample has some 11,000 clones, around 20% seen once. Sequenced input: adjacent normal tissue. These receptors came from a female donor with papillary thyroid cancer or a benign thyroid nodule (not recorded which). Some clones in this sample may be carry-over from other donors' samples. The CDR3 runs from the conserved cysteine through the conserved F or W. The order of the fields is D gene, clone size, J gene, V gene, CDR3 protein. The D gene is left open where the match is weak. Part of the rows lack a size; the others show once, few, many or a class for expanded clones.

TRBD1	NA	TRBJ1-4	TRBV18	CASSHGTGSERLFF
TRBD1	few	TRBJ2-7	TRBV6-1	CASRRDSTYEQYF
NA	many	TRBJ1-2	TRBV3-1	CASSQNLGGGGNYGYTF
NA	few	TRBJ2-2	TRBV6-1	CASSDRDLRWSGELFF
NA	NA	TRBJ1-2	TRBV27	CASSFFGGAEDAYGYTF
NA	few	TRBJ1-5	TRBV6-1	CASSDAGPQHF
TRBD1	many	TRBJ2-3	TRBV2	CASSELGTGTDTQYF
NA	medium-sized	TRBJ2-5	TRBV6-2/TRBV6-3	CASSYEHPRETQYF
TRBD1	NA	TRBJ1-6	TRBV4-2	CASIPGQGPDSPLHF
TRBD2	medium-sized	TRBJ2-7	TRBV6-1	CASSEGTSGAYEQYF
NA	medium-sized	TRBJ2-7	TRBV10-1	CASSPSPYEQYF
TRBD1	many	TRBJ1-4	TRBV30	CAWSEGQANEKLFF
TRBD2	NA	TRBJ2-1	TRBV20-1	CSAGLAHNEQFF
TRBD1	NA	TRBJ2-5	TRBV3-1	CASSRATGGETQYF
TRBD2	NA	TRBJ2-5	TRBV4-3	CASSQALAGAEAQYF
TRBD1	many	TRBJ1-5	TRBV20-1	CSASAGGHQPQHF
NA	NA	TRBJ2-5	TRBV30	CAWSDLGSQETQYF
TRBD2	many	TRBJ2-4	TRBV11-2	CASSLVAGGGKNIQYF